This TCR beta chain was sequenced for a study of T cells in Graves' hyperthyroidism and ophthalmopathy. From germline, CDR1 is LNHNV and CDR2 YYDKDF (reference sequence). This CDR3 comprises 14 residues. The V gene lost 4 bases and the J gene lost 4 bases, with 11 bases spanning the gap. TCR beta CDR3 regions were amplified from RNA. The TCR CDR3 first-round RT-PCR relied on the HTBI primer set. TCRdb reanalysed the multiplex PCR reads using MiXCR and keeps one entry per CDR3 protein. The sample records over 450,000 distinct CDR3 sequences, about a sixth being singletons. This receptor was taken from a woman younger than 35 with Graves' ophthalmopathy. V and J are TRBV15 and TRBJ1-5; the D gene is possibly TRBD1 (6 bases). The sample comprised blood. For the CDR3, the DNA is TGTGCCACCAGCACGGGACACTCAAATCAGCCCCAGCATTTT. Amino acid sequence: CATSTGHSNQPQHF.